This T cell receptor (beta chain) was documented in a study of human T cells and chemical hapten exposure (dated by TCRdb to the early 2020s). Background for the entire study: For sensitization, 2% DPC in acetone was applied to a roughly 2 cm by roughly 2 cm area of upper inner arm skin. Patients additionally received weekly therapeutic DPC doses to the scalp throughout the approximately 25-week study period. Patch testing was performed on the upper back with Finn chambers containing 0.01% DPC, and the patch tests were scored after 6 days according to International Contact Dermatitis Research Group standards. The mostly female patient cohort included alopecia areata with under or over 50% scalp involvement, alopecia totalis and alopecia universalis. Libraries were pooled for sequencing, and variation in per-sample TCR yields was attributed mainly to small differences in library volumes within the pool. Peripheral blood TCR repertoire changes were tracked in vivo in alopecia patients during primary and secondary sensitization to the hapten diphenylcyclopropenone (DPC). Blood samples were taken from patients before sensitization (week 0) and at 2, 6 and about 24 weeks after DPC sensitization. Blood for TCR sequencing was provided by twenty-nine alopecia patients at one to four time points (pre-sensitization, 2, 6 and 24 weeks). The investigation overall reported the following: Compared with pre-sensitization or healthy control sets, expanded TCRs formed significantly more large CDR3 similarity clusters, which is consistent with antigen-driven responses. DPC sensitization did not change how many TCRs were above 1 in 1000 frequency, and no evidence was found of alterations in global repertoire structure. Patch test score correlated positively with the number of PT1 expanded TCRs, reaching significance at thresholds 8, 16 and 32 but not at 4. Because all patients had alopecia, a presumed autoimmune disease, the immune response of the patients might differ from that of healthy individuals. After repeated subsampling, the strength of the expansion versus patch-test correlation and the threshold at which it became significant changed.

The time point label of this sample denotes: patch test 3, about 24 weeks after DPC sensitization. The treatment or condition label, read with the paper, signifies: therapeutic diphenylcyclopropenone sensitization with weekly scalp DPC. At every patch-test visit, the blood draw took place before the patch test was put on. Eligible patients were aged 18 to 70, diagnosed with alopecia, deemed suitable for DPC therapy, and excluded if pregnant. Total RNA was isolated from unfractionated whole blood collected in Tempus Blood RNA tubes. From the cysteine up to the phenylalanine, the CDR3 has a length of 15 residues. The entry retains the CDR3 DNA only, 45 bases that are in frame from base 1. CDR1 and CDR2 (SGHNT, YYREEE) derive from the germline V gene (reference sequence). At the junction V is shortened by 0 bases and J by 1 base, with 10 bases in between. The library was made by RACE. Sequenced on a NextSeq 500. During library preparation, unique molecular identifiers were attached to individual cDNA molecules so that TCRs could be counted quantitatively and reproducibly. Both TCR alpha and TCR beta chains were sequenced from each blood RNA sample. The authors processed their data as follows. The median number of TCRs per sample was 95,638, ranging from about 23,224 to 750,000. The Decombinator software suite was used to annotate V, J and CDR3 in the TCR reads. For PS versus PT1 abundance plots, all samples were subsampled to the same number of TCRs (28,000). Expanded TCRs were defined as absent before sensitization and observed at least eight times at the 2-week time point. TCRdb passed the public sequencing reads through fastp at Q25 and MiXCR, retaining productive beta sequences. When rows share a CDR3 protein, they turn into one entry using the most common DNA and genes. These V and J calls rely on TCRdb rather than the paper's analysis. The sample has about 160,000 distinct CDR3 sequences on record, around 30% of them singletons. Jointly, the top ten make up about 2.1% of the sample.

This clonotype was seen more than once but under ten times. The antigen it recognizes is unknown. Base qualities are not at hand, and no much larger clone is one base apart. The sample here was whole blood, taken in connection with sensitization to the hapten diphenylcyclopropenone (DPC). The clonotype originates from a woman under 30 with alopecia areata. Some clones in this sample may be carry-over from other donors' samples. The sequence joins TRBV5-4 to TRBJ1-1; TRBD1 could be the D gene, as 5 bases match. CDR3 region: CASSLAAGRNTEAFF. The DNA is as follows: TGTGCCAGCAGCTTGGCTGCAGGGAGGAACACTGAAGCTTTCTTT.